This entry concerns a single TCR beta chain. The data originate from a study of siplizumab effects on memory and regulatory T cells. Measured with immunoSEQ multiplex PCR; TCRdb has only the in-frame clones, and not every one. The sample consists of about 100,000 clones, over 90% of them appearing once. This receptor was obtained from a human donor in good health. The sequenced material came from non-Treg CD4+ T cells sorted from blood.

CDR3 region: CATSRADGADQPQHF. CDR3 DNA sequence: TGTGCCACCAGCAGAGCTGATGGGGCCGATCAGCCCCAGCATTTT. V usage is TRBV15 and J usage is TRBJ1-5; D may be TRBD1 (5 bases). Germline V gives CDR1 LNHNV, CDR2 YYDKDF (reference sequence). The germline V and J ends were trimmed by 1 base and 5 bases, with 12 bases remaining between them. This CDR3 contains 15 residues. Filled out from reference TRBV15 and TRBJ1-5, the complete variable domain reads DAMVIQNPRYQVTQFGKPVTLSCSQTLNHNVMYWYQQKSSQAPKLLFHYYDKDFNNEADTPDNFQSRRPNTSFCFLDIRSPGLGDTAMYLCATSRADGADQPQHFGDGTRLSIL.